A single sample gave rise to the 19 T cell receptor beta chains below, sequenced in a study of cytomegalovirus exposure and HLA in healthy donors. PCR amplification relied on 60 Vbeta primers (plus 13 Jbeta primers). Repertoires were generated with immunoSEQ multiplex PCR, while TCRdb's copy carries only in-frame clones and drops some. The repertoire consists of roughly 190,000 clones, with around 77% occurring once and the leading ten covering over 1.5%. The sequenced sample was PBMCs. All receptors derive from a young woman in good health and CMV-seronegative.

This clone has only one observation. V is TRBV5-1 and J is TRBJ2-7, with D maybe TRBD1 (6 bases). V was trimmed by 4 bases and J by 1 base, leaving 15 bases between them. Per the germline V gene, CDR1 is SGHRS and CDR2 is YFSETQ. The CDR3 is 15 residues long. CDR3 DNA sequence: TGCGCCAGCAGCACAGCCAATACAGGGTCCTACGAGCAGTACTTC. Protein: CASSTANTGSYEQYF.

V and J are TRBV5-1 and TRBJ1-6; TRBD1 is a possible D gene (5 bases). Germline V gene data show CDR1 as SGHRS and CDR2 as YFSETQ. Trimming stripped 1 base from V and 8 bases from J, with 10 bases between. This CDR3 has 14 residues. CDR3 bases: TGCGCCAGCAGCTTGTCCGGGGGGGATTCACCCCTCCACTTT. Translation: CASSLSGGDSPLHF. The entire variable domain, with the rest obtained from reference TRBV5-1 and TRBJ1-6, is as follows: KAGVTQTPRYLIKTRGQQVTLSCSPISGHRSVSWYQQTPGQGLQFLFEYFSETQRNKGNFPGRFSGRQFSNSRSEMNVSTLELGDSALYLCASSLSGGDSPLHFGNGTRLTVT.

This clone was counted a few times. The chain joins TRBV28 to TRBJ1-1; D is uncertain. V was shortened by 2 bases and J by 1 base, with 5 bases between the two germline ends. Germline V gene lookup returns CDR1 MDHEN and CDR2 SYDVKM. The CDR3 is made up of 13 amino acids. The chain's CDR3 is CASSLIQNTEAFF. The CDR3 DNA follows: TGTGCCAGCAGTTTAATTCAGAACACTGAAGCTTTCTTT.

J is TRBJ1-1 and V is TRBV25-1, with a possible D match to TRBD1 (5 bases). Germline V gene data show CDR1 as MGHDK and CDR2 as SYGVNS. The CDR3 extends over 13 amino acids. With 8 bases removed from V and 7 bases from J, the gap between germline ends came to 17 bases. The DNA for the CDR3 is TGTGCCAGCCGACCTCCACACCAGGGTGAAGCTTTCTTT. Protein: CASRPPHQGEAFF. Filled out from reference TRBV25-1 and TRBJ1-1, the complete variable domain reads EADIYQTPRYLVIGTGKKITLECSQTMGHDKMYWYQQDPGMELHLIHYSYGVNSTEKGDLSSESTVSRIRTEHFPLTLESARPSHTSQYLCASRPPHQGEAFFGQGTRLTVV.

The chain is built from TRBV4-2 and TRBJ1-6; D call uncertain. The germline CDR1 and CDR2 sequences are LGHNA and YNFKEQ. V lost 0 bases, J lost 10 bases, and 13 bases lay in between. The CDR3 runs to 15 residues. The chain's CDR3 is CASSQEEGMDSPLHF. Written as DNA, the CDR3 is TGTGCCAGCAGCCAAGAAGAGGGTATGGACTCACCCCTCCACTTT.

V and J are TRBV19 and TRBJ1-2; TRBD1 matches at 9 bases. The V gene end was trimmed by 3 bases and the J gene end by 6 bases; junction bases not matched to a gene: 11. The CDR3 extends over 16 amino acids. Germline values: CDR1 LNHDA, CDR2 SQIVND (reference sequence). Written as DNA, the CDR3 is TGTGCCAGTAGTATCAACCCGGGACAGGGAGTTGATGGCTACACCTTC. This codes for CASSINPGQGVDGYTF. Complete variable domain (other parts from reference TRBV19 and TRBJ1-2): DGGITQSPKYLFRKEGQNVTLSCEQNLNHDAMYWYRQDPGQGLRLIYYSQIVNDFQKGDIAEGYSVSREKKESFPLTVTSAQKNPTAFYLCASSINPGQGVDGYTFGSGTRLTVV.

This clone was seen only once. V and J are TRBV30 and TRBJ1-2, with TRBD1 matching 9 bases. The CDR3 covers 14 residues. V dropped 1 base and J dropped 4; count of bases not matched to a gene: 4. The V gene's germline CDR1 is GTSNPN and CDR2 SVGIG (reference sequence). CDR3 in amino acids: CAWSAGQGSYGYTF. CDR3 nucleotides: TGTGCCTGGAGTGCGGGACAGGGAAGCTATGGCTACACCTTC. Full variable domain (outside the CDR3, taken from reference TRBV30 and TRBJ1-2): SQTIHQWPATLVQPVGSPLSLECTVEGTSNPNLYWYRQAAGRGLQLLFYSVGIGQISSEVPQNLSASRPQDRQFILSSKKLLLSDSGFYLCAWSAGQGSYGYTFGSGTRLTVV.

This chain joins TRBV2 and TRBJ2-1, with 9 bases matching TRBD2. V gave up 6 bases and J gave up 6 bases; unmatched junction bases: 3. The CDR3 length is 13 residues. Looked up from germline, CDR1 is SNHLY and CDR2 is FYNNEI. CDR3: CASRLTSGNEQFF. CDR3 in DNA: TGTGCCAGCAGGCTGACTAGCGGCAATGAGCAGTTCTTC.

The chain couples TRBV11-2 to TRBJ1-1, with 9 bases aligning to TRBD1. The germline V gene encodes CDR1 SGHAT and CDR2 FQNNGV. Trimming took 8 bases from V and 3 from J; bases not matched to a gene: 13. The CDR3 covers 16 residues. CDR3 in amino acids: CASGTPMGQGDTEAFF. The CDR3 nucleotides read TGTGCCAGCGGAACACCAATGGGACAGGGAGACACTGAAGCTTTCTTT.

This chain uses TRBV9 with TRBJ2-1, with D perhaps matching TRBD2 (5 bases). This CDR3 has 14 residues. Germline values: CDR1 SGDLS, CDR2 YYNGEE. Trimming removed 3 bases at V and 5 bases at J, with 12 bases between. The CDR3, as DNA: TGTGCCAGCAGCGCGACGGGGTTAAACAATGAGCAGTTCTTC. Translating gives CASSATGLNNEQFF.

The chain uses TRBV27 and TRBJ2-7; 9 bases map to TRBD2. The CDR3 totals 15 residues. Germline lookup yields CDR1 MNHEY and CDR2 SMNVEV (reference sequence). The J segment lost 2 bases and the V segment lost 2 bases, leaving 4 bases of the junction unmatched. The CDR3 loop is CASSLTSGPPYEQYF. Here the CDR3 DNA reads TGTGCCAGCAGTTTAACTAGCGGGCCTCCCTACGAGCAGTACTTC.

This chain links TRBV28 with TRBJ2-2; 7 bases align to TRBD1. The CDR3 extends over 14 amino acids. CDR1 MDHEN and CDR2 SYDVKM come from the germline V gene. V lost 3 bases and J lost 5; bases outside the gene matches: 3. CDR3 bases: TGTGCCAGCAGTTTCGAGACAGGGACCGGGGAGCTGTTTTTT. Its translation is CASSFETGTGELFF.

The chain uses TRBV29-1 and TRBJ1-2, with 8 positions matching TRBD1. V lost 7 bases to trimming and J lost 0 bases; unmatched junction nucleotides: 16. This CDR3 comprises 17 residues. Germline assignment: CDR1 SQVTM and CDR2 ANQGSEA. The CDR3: CSARHPGTGEANYGYTF. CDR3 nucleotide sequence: TGCAGCGCCCGGCACCCCGGGACAGGTGAAGCTAACTATGGCTACACCTTC. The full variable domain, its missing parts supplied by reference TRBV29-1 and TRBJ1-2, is SAVISQKPSRDICQRGTSLTIQCQVDSQVTMMFWYRQQPGQSLTLIATANQGSEATYESGFVIDKFPISRPNLTFSTLTVSNMSPEDSSIYLCSARHPGTGEANYGYTFGSGTRLTVV.

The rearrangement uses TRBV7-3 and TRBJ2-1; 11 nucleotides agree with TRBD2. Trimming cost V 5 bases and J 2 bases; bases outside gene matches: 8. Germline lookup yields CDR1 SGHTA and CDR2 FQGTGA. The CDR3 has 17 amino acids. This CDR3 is CASSRAGTSGAYNEQFF. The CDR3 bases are TGTGCCAGCAGCCGCGCCGGGACTAGCGGTGCCTACAATGAGCAGTTCTTC. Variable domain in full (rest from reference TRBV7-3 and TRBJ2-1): GAGVSQTPSNKVTEKGKYVELRCDPISGHTALYWYRQSLGQGPEFLIYFQGTGAADDSGLPNDRFFAVRPEGSVSTLKIQRTERGDSAVYLCASSRAGTSGAYNEQFFGPGTRLTVL.

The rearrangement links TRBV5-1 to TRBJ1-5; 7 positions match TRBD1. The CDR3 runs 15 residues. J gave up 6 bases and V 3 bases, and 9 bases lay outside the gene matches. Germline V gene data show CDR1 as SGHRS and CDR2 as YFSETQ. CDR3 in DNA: TGCGCCAGCAGCTCGACAGGGTTGTCGGGTCAGCCCCAGCATTTT. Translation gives CASSSTGLSGQPQHF.

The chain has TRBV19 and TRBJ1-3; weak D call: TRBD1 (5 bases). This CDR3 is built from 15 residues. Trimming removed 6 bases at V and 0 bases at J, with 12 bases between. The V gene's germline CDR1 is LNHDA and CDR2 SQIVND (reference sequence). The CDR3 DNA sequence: TGTGCCAGTAGCGAAAGGGGCATCTCTGGAAACACCATATATTTT. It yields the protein CASSERGISGNTIYF.

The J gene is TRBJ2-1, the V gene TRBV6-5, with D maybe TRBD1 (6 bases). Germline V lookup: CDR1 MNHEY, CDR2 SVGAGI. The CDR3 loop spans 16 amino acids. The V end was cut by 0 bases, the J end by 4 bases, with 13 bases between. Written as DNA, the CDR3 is TGTGCCAGCAGTTACTCTCCCCCAGGGGTTTACAATGAGCAGTTCTTC. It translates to CASSYSPPGVYNEQFF.

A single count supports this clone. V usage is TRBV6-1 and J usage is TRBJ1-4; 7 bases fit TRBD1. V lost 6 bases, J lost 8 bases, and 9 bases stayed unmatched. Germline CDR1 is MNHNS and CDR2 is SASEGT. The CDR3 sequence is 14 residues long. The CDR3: CASRRVRQGEKLFF. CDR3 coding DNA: TGTGCCAGCAGACGAGTCCGACAGGGAGAAAAACTGTTTTTT.

CDR3 residues: CASRGTSGRLGSYNEQFF. The CDR3, as DNA: TGTGCCAGCAGGGGAACTAGCGGGAGACTGGGATCCTACAATGAGCAGTTCTTC. The genes are TRBV2 and TRBJ2-1; 11 bases agree with TRBD2. Trimming took 6 bases from V and 1 from J; bases not matched to a gene: 11. CDR1 is SNHLY, CDR2 FYNNEI, per germline. The CDR3 totals 18 residues.